This record covers a single T cell receptor (beta chain). This clone has a single count. Its recognized antigen is unknown. The record has no base qualities; no much larger clone is one base away. The CDR3 regions of human TCRbeta chains were analyzed by immunosequencing. In the paper's pipeline: TCRs in the repertoires were compared against a reference library of SARS-CoV-2-specific TCRs that had been generated with the MIRA antigen-specificity platform. Breadth meant the fraction of unique TCRs that were SARS-CoV-2-associated, whereas depth meant the fraction of total T cells that were SARS-CoV-2-associated. Each spike-specific TCR was assigned to its reactive spike region and to a CD4 or CD8 class using the MIRA data. Log10-transformed breadth and depth values were compared by one-way ANOVA with Sidak's multiple comparisons tests. In its TCRdb copy, this immuneACCESS table keeps in-frame sequences only and misses some clones. Where compared with another copy, unresolved V genes explain less than half of these, and the others have no known cause. The V and J calls and clone size were taken over from that table, and D and trimming were inferred from the DNA. This sample lists about 120,000 clones; roughly 84% were detected once. The leading ten clones occupy 17% of the sample.

This sample stems from a study of T cell responses to AZD1222 COVID-19 vaccine (TCRdb year 2021). Background on the whole study: A total of just over 230 trial participants underwent TCR sequencing, of whom roughly 210 had received two doses of AZD1222 and roughly 26 had received two doses of the MenACWY control vaccine. Trial participants were enrolled by age into subgroups of 18-55, 56-69 and 70-plus years, and roughly 150, 30 and 60 TCR-sequenced participants, respectively, were included in these subgroups.

What the authors observed across the whole study: No day 14 peak-response samples were available, so repertoires were characterized only after the peak T cell response. Participants were mostly white British and included more females than males, and it was suggested by the authors that clonal diversity may have been underestimated. Only six AZD1222 recipients were SARS-CoV-2 seropositive at baseline, limiting conclusions about previously exposed vaccinees. Epitopes outside the regions mutated in the B.1.351 and B.1.1.7 variants were reportedly recognized by nearly half of the unique spike-specific TCRs. The 56-69-year group was small, and its depth increase did not reach significance, likely because of low power. A significant rise in spike-specific TCR breadth and depth was observed after two AZD1222 doses relative to day 0 and relative to MenACWY recipients. The whole spike protein was spanned by vaccine-associated CD4 TCRs, and dominant responses were seen in regions 160-218 and 743-854.

Explained via the paper, the time point label denotes: about 28 days (+/-7) after the second vaccine dose. AZD1222 recipients with second doses at about 4 weeks or about 12 weeks were pooled, because spike-specific TCR depth and breadth did not differ between schedules. Vaccinee samples were obtained from the UK trials COV001 and COV002, which included a single-blind randomized controlled phase 2/3 trial of AZD1222 (ChAdOx1 nCoV-19) in healthy adults. For TCRbeta chain sequencing, PBMC samples were collected from trial participants at day 0 and at day 28 after the second dose. The germline V gene (reference sequence) sets CDR1 to DFQATT and CDR2 to SNEGSKA. CDR3 length: 11 amino acids, cysteine to phenylalanine. Only the CDR3 part of the read is kept: 33 bases, read in frame from the first base. V gives up 5 bases and J gives up 4 bases, and the segment between their germline ends measures 5 bases.

This material consisted of peripheral blood, taken 28 days after the second AZD1222 dose. The rearranged chain carries TRBV20-1 and TRBJ1-4, with the D gene not clear enough to name. The source is an adult who received the AZD1222 COVID-19 vaccine. For the CDR3, the sequence is CSAPHNEKLFF. The nucleotides are TGCAGTGCTCCTCATAATGAAAAACTGTTTTTT.